This record looks at one T cell receptor (beta chain) sequence and its context. As yet, its antigen is unknown. In the same sample, other DNA sequences code for this CDR3. The data belong to a study of beta chain features in type 1 diabetes. Study-wide results and limits: Patients with Type 1 diabetes showed moderately but significantly shorter TCRB CDR3s in all four CD4+ subsets. The naive, central memory and Treg TCRB repertoires of patients appeared to be more similar to one another than those of healthy donors.

Germline V lookup: CDR1 GTSNPN, CDR2 SVGIG (reference sequence). The ends were cut back, 2 bases at V and 0 bases at J, with 3 bases in the middle. The CDR3 sequence is 12 residues long. The entirety of the isolated RNA underwent reverse transcription, so expressed TCRB transcripts were sequenced. Repertoires were generated with immunoSEQ multiplex PCR, while TCRdb's copy carries only in-frame clones and drops some. The sample records 600,000 to 700,000 clones, around an eighth being singletons. This rearrangement joins TRBV30 to TRBJ2-3; D is uncertain. The sequencing sample was made of naive CD4+ T cells from blood. This receptor was taken from a young man with type 1 diabetes. The CDR3 reads CAWSPSTDTQYF. CDR3 DNA sequence: TGTGCCTGGAGTCCAAGCACAGATACGCAGTATTTT.